This paragraph covers one T cell receptor (beta chain) sequence. The entry originates in a study of PD-1 blockade in classical Hodgkin lymphoma. Measured with immunoSEQ multiplex PCR; TCRdb has only the in-frame clones, and not every one. The profile shows tens of thousands of clones, 70% to 90% of them singletons. Regarding time point: cycle 4 day 1 (C4D1), after six to seven weeks of nivolumab. All trial patients relapsed after autologous stem cell transplantation. Germline assignment: CDR1 SQVTM and CDR2 ANQGSEA. The CDR3 covers 12 residues. V was trimmed by 3 bases and J by 5 bases, leaving 10 bases between them.

The starting material was peripheral blood mononuclear cells (PBMCs), obtained before the fourth cycle of nivolumab. The TCR comes from a human donor with classical Hodgkin lymphoma. This chain links TRBV29-1 with TRBJ1-2, with a weak D call TRBD1 (5 bases). The CDR3 reads CSVDRKGYGYTF. As DNA, the CDR3 is TGCAGCGTTGACAGGAAGGGGTATGGCTACACCTTC.